The 32 T cell receptor beta chains given below trace back to one sample, sequenced in a study of T cells in Graves' hyperthyroidism and ophthalmopathy. The TCR beta CDR3 regions underwent amplification using RNA transcripts as the source. In the first-round RT-PCR of the TCR CDR3, the HTBI primer set was used. In TCRdb, the multiplex PCR reads were re-called with MiXCR into one record per CDR3 protein. The sample yields more than 500,000 distinct CDR3 sequences, roughly 16% seen once. The sequenced material came from blood. The receptors were gathered from a woman in her twenties or thirties with Graves' hyperthyroidism.

This clonotype has ten or more counts. This chain uses TRBV7-2 with TRBJ2-1; 7 positions agree with TRBD2. CDR1 SGHTA and CDR2 FQGNSA come from the germline V gene. The CDR3 totals 14 residues. The V segment lost 5 bases and the J segment 9 bases; nucleotides outside the gene matches: 10. The CDR3 sequence is CASSIQNTGGEQFF. The CDR3 DNA is TGTGCCAGCAGCATACAAAATACGGGGGGTGAGCAGTTCTTC.

This clonotype has at least ten counts. The chain carries TRBV18 and TRBJ1-2, with a tentative D call TRBD1 (5 bases). V lost 3 bases and J lost 4, with 15 bases in between. CDR1 is KGHSH, CDR2 LQKENI, per germline. The CDR3 length is 15 residues. The CDR3 is CASSPGAVAPYGYTF. CDR3 bases: TGTGCCAGCTCACCTGGGGCAGTCGCTCCCTATGGCTACACCTTC.

This clonotype showed up many times. The chain carries TRBV28 and TRBJ1-2, with D tentatively TRBD1 (5 bases). There are 14 residues in the CDR3. The V end lost 3 bases, the J end lost 8 bases, and 16 bases lay between the germline ends. Germline loops: CDR1 MDHEN, CDR2 SYDVKM. In DNA, the CDR3 is TGTGCCAGCAGTTTCCTCAGGGCACCGTACGGCTACACCTTC. Translation gives CASSFLRAPYGYTF.

This clonotype was counted a single time. The chain has TRBV7-2 and TRBJ2-1; the D is unclear. This CDR3 comprises 17 residues. Germline values: CDR1 SGHTA, CDR2 FQGNSA. Between the trimmed V and J ends, which lost 0 bases and 0 bases, there was a span of 12 bases. The chain's CDR3 is CASSLAFSFGSYNEQFF. Written as DNA, the CDR3 is TGTGCCAGCAGCTTAGCGTTTTCTTTTGGCTCCTACAATGAGCAGTTCTTC.

This clonotype was seen repeatedly, ten times or more. The chain is built from TRBV24-1 and TRBJ2-2; 9 bases are a match to TRBD2. In germline, CDR1 is KGHDR, CDR2 SFDVKD. The CDR3 length is 16 residues. Unmatched junction bases numbered 12, after V lost 4 bases and J lost 10 bases. The CDR3 DNA follows: TGTGCCACCAGTGAAGGACTAGCGTCCCGTTTTGAGGAGCTGTTTTTT. Its translation: CATSEGLASRFEELFF.

In DNA, the CDR3 is TGCAGTGCTAGGGACAGGGGTAACCACGAGCAGTACTTC. It codes for CSARDRGNHEQYF. The rearrangement uses TRBV20-1 and TRBJ2-7; 9 bases are shared with TRBD1. The CDR3 loop spans 13 amino acids. CDR1 and CDR2 (germline): DFQATT, SNEGSKA (reference sequence). V was pared by 3 bases and J by 5 bases, with 5 bases of the junction left unmatched.

In its sample, this clonotype was seen a few times. The gene calls are TRBV20-1 and TRBJ2-3, with 8 bases aligning to TRBD1. The CDR3 totals 13 residues. Germline V gene lookup returns CDR1 DFQATT and CDR2 SNEGSKA (reference sequence). V lost 6 bases, J lost 5 bases, and 7 bases stayed unmatched. In DNA form, the CDR3 reads TGCAGTGCCCCGGCAGGGGGCCAAGATACGCAGTATTTT. Protein sequence: CSAPAGGQDTQYF.

This clonotype has at least ten counts. V usage is TRBV12-3 or TRBV12-4 and J usage is TRBJ2-3, with a weak D call TRBD1 (5 bases). The CDR3 extends over 14 amino acids. The V end lost 3 bases, the J end lost 3 bases, and 10 bases lay between the germline ends. Here the CDR3 reads CASSFSPGTDTQYF. The CDR3 coding sequence is TGTGCCAGCAGTTTCTCTCCAGGGACAGATACGCAGTATTTT.

This clonotype was seen a handful of times. This chain connects TRBV5-4 to TRBJ1-1; a possible D gene is TRBD1 (5 bases). Germline V gene lookup returns CDR1 SGHNT and CDR2 YYREEE (reference sequence). Trimming cost V 2 bases and J 4 bases, with 12 bases left between them. CDR3 length: 14 amino acids. As DNA, the CDR3 is TGTGCCAGCAGCTTCGGACAAACGGGCACTGAAGCTTTCTTT. Translating gives CASSFGQTGTEAFF.

This clonotype was seen only a few times. The chain joins TRBV2 to TRBJ2-5, with 12 nucleotides matching TRBD2. The CDR3 contains 14 residues. Germline assignment: CDR1 SNHLY and CDR2 FYNNEI. J gave up 5 bases and V 6 bases, and 4 bases lay outside the gene matches. CDR3 amino acids: CASRDTSGGETQYF. The CDR3 region has the DNA TGTGCCAGCAGGGATACTAGCGGGGGGGAGACCCAGTACTTC.

This clonotype was detected ten times or more. The CDR3 spells CAWSMGPTGELFF. The CDR3, as DNA: TGTGCCTGGAGTATGGGACCGACCGGGGAGCTGTTTTTT. This chain connects TRBV30 to TRBJ2-2; the D call may be TRBD1 or TRBD2 (5 bases each). The germline gives CDR1 GTSNPN, CDR2 SVGIG (reference sequence). CDR3 length equals 13 residues. The V and J ends lost 2 bases and 5 bases respectively, with 9 bases between them.

This clonotype was detected only a few times. The V gene is TRBV28, the J gene TRBJ1-2; D is undetermined. The V end was cut by 11 bases, the J end by 0 bases, with 7 bases between. From germline, CDR1 is MDHEN and CDR2 SYDVKM. This CDR3 contains 11 residues. CDR3 region: CAGRTNYGYTF. DNA for the CDR3: TGTGCCGGAAGAACTAACTATGGCTACACCTTC.

This clonotype occurred many times. V gene TRBV27 combines with J gene TRBJ2-1; no definite D call. Germline CDR1 and CDR2: MNHEY and SMNVEV (reference sequence). Trimming shortened V by 3 bases and J by 5 bases, and 5 bases separated the two germline ends. The CDR3 runs to 12 residues. CDR3 residues: CASSFLNNEQFF. CDR3 sequence (DNA): TGTGCCAGCAGTTTCCTCAACAATGAGCAGTTCTTC.

This clonotype was detected ten times or more. The chain uses TRBV12-3 or TRBV12-4 and TRBJ2-3, with 7 bases fitting TRBD1. This CDR3 is built from 16 residues. With V trimmed by 3 bases and J by 2 bases, 8 bases remained unmatched. CDR3 sequence reads: CASSFSATGLTDTQYF. CDR3 DNA sequence: TGTGCCAGCAGTTTCTCCGCGACAGGGCTCACAGATACGCAGTATTTT.

The genes are TRBV13 and TRBJ2-2; TRBD1 matches at 9 bases. The CDR3 contains 17 residues. Germline V gene data show CDR1 as PRHDT and CDR2 as FYEKMQ (reference sequence). V shed 5 bases and J 7 bases; nucleotides not matched to a gene: 14. In nucleotides, the CDR3 is TGTGCCAGCAGCCCGGGAGGAGGGACAGGGTCTTTCGGGGAGCTGTTTTTT. It translates to CASSPGGGTGSFGELFF.

With regard to this clonotype: A single base separates this from a much larger clone, so it may be a read error. This chain connects TRBV11-2 to TRBJ1-1; D is unclear. Germline V gene data show CDR1 as SGHAT and CDR2 as FQNNGV. The length of the CDR3 is 11 residues. CDR3 bases: TGTGCCAGCAGCCAATGGTTCCCAGCTCTCTTT. Its translation is CASSQWFPALF.

This clonotype was counted a few times. DNA of the CDR3: TGTGCCAGCTCACCAAGCGGACTAGCTTACAATGAGCAGTTCTTC. It specifies CASSPSGLAYNEQFF. The rearrangement joins TRBV18 to TRBJ2-1, with 8 bases lining up with TRBD2. V lost 2 bases to trimming and J lost 4 bases; unmatched junction nucleotides: 4. The CDR3 runs 15 residues. Germline V gene lookup returns CDR1 KGHSH and CDR2 LQKENI.

This clonotype was recorded at least ten times. This chain uses TRBV10-3 with TRBJ2-7; D not certain. Germline V gene lookup returns CDR1 ENHRY and CDR2 SYGVKD. The CDR3 length is 13 residues. With 4 bases removed from V and 0 bases from J, the gap between germline ends came to 7 bases. Here the CDR3 DNA reads TGTGCCATCAGTGGCCTTAGCTCCTACGAGCAGTACTTC. This translates into CAISGLSSYEQYF.

The rearrangement joins TRBV29-1 to TRBJ1-4; perhaps TRBD1 as D (6 bases). The germline gives CDR1 SQVTM, CDR2 ANQGSEA. The CDR3 is 16 residues long. The V end lost 4 bases, the J end lost 8 bases, and 23 bases lay between the germline ends. The CDR3 DNA reads as TGCAGCGTTGCCCTCCTCGGGGAGGGGGTCGGGGAAAAACTGTTTTTT. This codes for CSVALLGEGVGEKLFF.

A few counts support this clonotype. V usage is TRBV19 and J usage is TRBJ2-7; a possible D gene is TRBD1 (6 bases). CDR1 and CDR2 from the germline V gene are LNHDA and SQIVND (reference sequence). Trimming took 5 bases from V and 3 from J, leaving 17 bases between them. This CDR3 is 15 amino acids long. The CDR3 loop is CASSVDRPPYYEQYF. The CDR3 DNA reads as TGTGCCAGTAGTGTCGACAGGCCTCCTTACTACGAGCAGTACTTC. The full variable domain, in which reference TRBV19 and TRBJ2-7 provide the parts outside the CDR3, is DGGITQSPKYLFRKEGQNVTLSCEQNLNHDAMYWYRQDPGQGLRLIYYSQIVNDFQKGDIAEGYSVSREKKESFPLTVTSAQKNPTAFYLCASSVDRPPYYEQYFGPGTRLTVT.

The CDR3 DNA is TGCGCCAGCAGCCAAGAGTTCTCCAGGGGCAGGGAAAAACTGTTTTTT. This gives the protein CASSQEFSRGREKLFF. The gene calls are TRBV4-1 and TRBJ1-4; TRBD1 is a possible D gene (6 bases). Germline-derived CDR1 and CDR2 are MGHRA and YSYEKL. The germline V and J ends were trimmed by 0 bases and 8 bases, with 16 bases remaining between them. The CDR3 spans 16 residues.

This clonotype was seen repeatedly, ten times or more. The gene calls are TRBV19 and TRBJ2-3, with 9 bases that match TRBD1. The CDR3 is made up of 16 amino acids. The junction had 7 bases not matched to a gene; V was cut back by 4 bases and J by 2 bases. Germline values: CDR1 LNHDA, CDR2 SQIVND (reference sequence). CDR3 sequence: CASSTSGTGNTDTQYF. The CDR3 DNA reads TGTGCCAGTAGTACCTCCGGGACAGGGAACACAGATACGCAGTATTTT.

This clonotype has a handful of counts. J is TRBJ2-3 and V is TRBV20-1; D not certain. Germline V gene lookup returns CDR1 DFQATT and CDR2 SNEGSKA (reference sequence). This CDR3 is built from 10 residues. The ends were cut back, 8 bases at V and 2 bases at J, with 5 bases in the middle. For the CDR3, the DNA is TGCAGTACTTACACAGATACGCAGTATTTT. It encodes CSTYTDTQYF.

In its sample, this clonotype was seen many times. The chain recombines TRBV28 with TRBJ2-7; 8 bases fit TRBD2. Unmatched junction bases numbered 9, after V lost 6 bases and J lost 2 bases. The CDR3 totals 15 residues. Germline CDR1 and CDR2: MDHEN and SYDVKM. The CDR3 loop reads CASRVVQGLAYEQYF. CDR3 coding DNA: TGTGCCAGCAGGGTGGTCCAGGGACTAGCCTACGAGCAGTACTTC. Variable domain in full (rest from reference TRBV28 and TRBJ2-7): DVKVTQSSRYLVKRTGEKVFLECVQDMDHENMFWYRQDPGLGLRLIYFSYDVKMKEKGDIPEGYSVSREKKERFSLILESASTNQTSMYLCASRVVQGLAYEQYFGPGTRLTVT.

This clonotype was recorded a few times. The chain carries TRBV5-6 and TRBJ2-5; unclear D gene. V was pared by 2 bases and J by 1 base, with 9 bases between. Germline CDR1 reads SGHDT; CDR2 reads YYEEEE. There are 14 residues in the CDR3. CDR3: CASSLRQPQETQYF. Here the CDR3 DNA reads TGTGCCAGCAGCTTAAGGCAGCCCCAAGAGACCCAGTACTTC. The entire variable domain, with the rest obtained from reference TRBV5-6 and TRBJ2-5, is as follows: DAGVTQSPTHLIKTRGQQVTLRCSPKSGHDTVSWYQQALGQGPQFIFQYYEEEERQRGNFPDRFSGHQFPNYSSELNVNALLLGDSALYLCASSLRQPQETQYFGPGTRLLVL.

This clonotype was found many times. The chain employs TRBV6-1 and TRBJ2-3; TRBD1 or TRBD2 may be the D gene (5 bases each). Germline CDR1 and CDR2: MNHNS and SASEGT. This CDR3 contains 15 residues. V lost 7 bases and J 2 bases, leaving 16 bases between the germline ends. CDR3: CASKPGRQPTDTQYF. The DNA for the CDR3 is TGTGCCAGCAAACCGGGGCGGCAACCCACAGATACGCAGTATTTT.

Only a few counts were recorded for this clonotype. This may be a read error: a much more frequent sequence differs by one nucleotide. V usage is TRBV12-3 or TRBV12-4 and J usage is TRBJ2-7, with D unresolved. CDR3 length equals 13 residues. Trimming removed 5 bases from V and 7 bases from J, with 15 bases in between. CDR3 protein: CASSRSPMDEQYF. The CDR3 region has the DNA TGTGCCAGCAGTCGGTCTCCGATGGATGAGCAGTACTTC.

Many counts were recorded for this clonotype. This chain joins TRBV12-3 or TRBV12-4 and TRBJ1-5; the D gene is possibly TRBD1 (5 bases). The V end was cut by 0 bases, the J end by 3 bases, with 9 bases between. The CDR3 is made up of 15 amino acids. The CDR3 coding sequence is TGTGCCAGCAGTTTAGCGCAGGGAAACAATCAGCCCCAGCATTTT. Protein sequence: CASSLAQGNNQPQHF.

This clonotype was recorded at least ten times. The chain carries TRBV28 and TRBJ1-4, with D hard to call. This CDR3 is built from 12 residues. Trimming shortened V by 5 bases and J by 11 bases, and 12 bases separated the two germline ends. Germline CDR1 MDHEN, CDR2 SYDVKM. Here the CDR3 DNA reads TGTGCCAGCAGTAGTCTTCCCGGGAAACTGTTTTTT. This codes for CASSSLPGKLFF.

This clonotype came up many times. The chain joins TRBV7-8 to TRBJ2-7; 7 bases line up with TRBD1. CDR1 is SGHVS and CDR2 is FQNEAQ in the germline V gene. Trimming took 5 bases from V and 0 from J; bases not matched to a gene: 13. This CDR3 is built from 17 residues. The CDR3 loop reads CASSDPPPGQSSYEQYF. Written as DNA, the CDR3 is TGTGCCAGCAGCGACCCCCCCCCGGGACAGAGCTCCTACGAGCAGTACTTC. Filled out from reference TRBV7-8 and TRBJ2-7, the complete variable domain reads GAGVSQSPRYKVAKRGQDVALRCDPISGHVSLFWYQQALGQGPEFLTYFQNEAQLDKSGLPSDRFFAERPEGSVSTLKIQRTQQEDSAVYLCASSDPPPGQSSYEQYFGPGTRLTVT.

CDR3 nucleotides: TGTGCCATCAGTACTCCAAATCAGCCCCAGCATTTT. Protein sequence: CAISTPNQPQHF. The chain employs TRBV10-3 and TRBJ1-5, with D unclear. The CDR3 has 12 residues. The germline gives CDR1 ENHRY, CDR2 SYGVKD. The V gene lost 5 bases and the J gene lost 4 bases, with 6 bases spanning the gap.

This clonotype was observed at least ten times. The V gene is TRBV2, the J gene TRBJ2-1; 11 nucleotides line up with TRBD2. The CDR3 is made up of 14 amino acids. After removal of 6 bases from V and 5 bases from J, the junction contained 3 bases not matched to a gene. Germline-derived CDR1 and CDR2 are SNHLY and FYNNEI. CDR3 sequence: CASRETSGNNEQFF. For the CDR3, the DNA is TGTGCCAGCAGGGAGACTAGCGGGAACAATGAGCAGTTCTTC.